Shown below are 26 T cell receptor beta chains from a single sample sequenced in a study of T cell changes during pregnancy in multiple sclerosis (dated by TCRdb to between 2018 and 2020). The method was the immunoSEQ multiplex PCR assay. The table comes from immuneACCESS by way of TCRdb, which keeps in-frame sequences with V and J called. Part of the clones is missing from these tables; in studies checked, under half for an unresolved V gene and the rest for unknown reasons. This sample comprises 56,000 or so clones, around 94% of them detected only once. The ten biggest clones cover approximately 0.67% of the sample. The sequenced sample was CD4+ T cells from peripheral blood mononuclear cells, obtained in the third trimester of pregnancy. These receptors all stem from a female donor with multiple sclerosis, enrolled in a pregnancy study.

The chain uses TRBV11-2 and TRBJ2-7, with D perhaps matching TRBD1 (6 bases). Trimming took off 1 base at V and 3 bases at J, with 13 bases between the two ends. This CDR3 is built from 15 residues. Germline V gives CDR1 SGHAT, CDR2 FQNNGV. Here the CDR3 reads CASSLAPGRGYEQYF. CDR3 nucleotides: TGTGCCAGCAGCTTAGCCCCCGGCAGGGGCTACGAGCAGTACTTC. The full variable domain, its missing parts supplied by reference TRBV11-2 and TRBJ2-7, is EAGVAQSPRYKIIEKRQSVAFWCNPISGHATLYWYQQILGQGPKLLIQFQNNGVVDDSQLPKDRFSAERLKGVDSTLKIQPAKLEDSAVYLCASSLAPGRGYEQYFGPGTRLTVT.

This chain joins TRBV4-3 and TRBJ2-3; 10 positions match TRBD2. Germline values: CDR1 LGHNA, CDR2 YSLEER. There are 16 residues in the CDR3. V shed 0 bases and J 5 bases; nucleotides not matched to a gene: 5. Written as DNA, the CDR3 is TGCGCCAGCAGCCAAGAGGCTAGCGGGAGTGGAGATACGCAGTATTTT. This translates into CASSQEASGSGDTQYF.

This clone was seen once. The chain couples TRBV4-1 to TRBJ2-1; TRBD2 agrees at 9 bases. The germline V gene encodes CDR1 MGHRA and CDR2 YSYEKL. CDR3 size: 19 residues. V dropped 3 bases and J dropped 4; count of bases not matched to a gene: 16. The DNA of the CDR3 is TGCGCCAGCAGCCACCAGTGGGGCGGGCTAGCGGGATTATACAATGAGCAGTTCTTC. Residues: CASSHQWGGLAGLYNEQFF.

V usage is TRBV7-8 and J usage is TRBJ1-2; 7 bases line up with TRBD1. CDR3 length: 12 residues. Germline V gene data show CDR1 as SGHVS and CDR2 as FQNEAQ. The junction had 3 bases not matched to a gene; V was cut back by 6 bases and J by 5 bases. CDR3 bases: TGTGCCAGCAGGGGGACAGAGTATGGCTACACCTTC. Translation gives CASRGTEYGYTF.

Concerning this clone: One end of the junction is discordant with germline, which a read error may explain. V gene TRBV27 combines with J gene TRBJ1-5; D remains unclear. CDR3 size: 17 residues. The V gene's germline CDR1 is MNHEY and CDR2 SMNVEV (reference sequence). The CDR3 region has the DNA TGTGCCAGCAGTTTATACGCCGACGAGAGGAGCAAGCAGCCCCAGCATTTT. It codes for CASSLYADERSKQPQHF.

The genes are TRBV5-1 and TRBJ2-2, with 13 bases fitting TRBD2. The germline CDR1 and CDR2 sequences are SGHRS and YFSETQ. CDR3 length: 16 amino acids. V lost 5 bases and J lost 7; bases outside the gene matches: 8. The CDR3 DNA sequence: TGCGCCAGCAGGTCCGGGACTAGCGGGATAAACGGGGAGCTGTTTTTT. This translates into CASRSGTSGINGELFF.

This sequence joins TRBV2 and TRBJ2-3; possible D gene TRBD1, 7 bases. V lost 3 bases and J 3 bases, leaving 16 bases between the germline ends. The germline V gene has CDR1 SNHLY and CDR2 FYNNEI. The CDR3 totals 16 residues. In DNA form, the CDR3 reads TGTGCCAGCAGTGAGTCTGGAGGGGGCAGTACAGATACGCAGTATTTT. Encoded protein: CASSESGGGSTDTQYF.

This rearrangement joins TRBV4-2 to TRBJ2-1; D is ambiguous. Trimming left V 0 bases short and J 5 bases short, with 5 bases between. The CDR3 extends over 13 amino acids. Germline V CDR1 and CDR2: LGHNA, YNFKEQ. The CDR3 DNA follows: TGTGCCAGCAGCCAAGATTCGGACAATGAGCAGTTCTTC. This sequence encodes CASSQDSDNEQFF.

The chain couples TRBV9 to TRBJ2-5, with 7 positions matching TRBD1. V was pared by 4 bases and J by 2 bases, with 2 bases of the junction left unmatched. Germline lookup yields CDR1 SGDLS and CDR2 YYNGEE. The CDR3 totals 13 residues. The CDR3 protein is CASSPGQQETQYF. The CDR3 DNA reads as TGTGCCAGCAGCCCGGGACAGCAAGAGACCCAGTACTTC.

The chain uses TRBV5-1 and TRBJ2-5, with TRBD1 matching 9 bases. This CDR3 is 16 amino acids long. Germline V gives CDR1 SGHRS, CDR2 YFSETQ. Losses at the gene ends were 0 bases for V and 5 bases for J; bases not matched to a gene: 8. The CDR3 loop reads CASSLAGQGRRETQYF. The CDR3 bases are TGCGCCAGCAGCTTGGCTGGACAGGGGCGGAGGGAGACCCAGTACTTC.

The chain combines TRBV28 with TRBJ1-5, with 7 bases matching TRBD1. The CDR3 covers 14 residues. CDR1 is MDHEN and CDR2 is SYDVKM in the germline V gene. Trimming at V came to 4 bases and at J to 3 bases, leaving 3 bases not matched to a gene. CDR3 residues: CASSSQGPNQPQHF. Written as DNA, the CDR3 is TGTGCCAGCAGTTCACAGGGGCCCAATCAGCCCCAGCATTTT.

The rearrangement joins TRBV27 to TRBJ2-1; 8 bases line up with TRBD2. Trimming cost V 7 bases and J 1 base; bases outside gene matches: 6. Germline assignment: CDR1 MNHEY and CDR2 SMNVEV (reference sequence). The CDR3 has 15 residues. Written as DNA, the CDR3 is TGTGCCAGCATTAATCGGGGGGGTTCCTACAATGAGCAGTTCTTC. Residues: CASINRGGSYNEQFF.

The chain is built from TRBV29-1 and TRBJ2-3; 10 nucleotides match TRBD2. Germline CDR1 is SQVTM and CDR2 is ANQGSEA. V was clipped by 6 bases and J by 1 base; unmatched bases: 4. The CDR3 is 14 residues long. The CDR3 nucleotides are TGCAGCGTGGGCGGGACTAGCGGCACAGATACGCAGTATTTT. It yields the protein CSVGGTSGTDTQYF.

V gene TRBV6-1 combines with J gene TRBJ2-7; 14 bases fit TRBD2. This CDR3 is 15 amino acids long. Germline CDR1 is MNHNS and CDR2 is SASEGT. The V gene end was trimmed by 7 bases and the J gene end by 4 bases; junction bases not matched to a gene: 6. The CDR3 DNA sequence: TGTGCCAGCACTGGGGGACTAGCGGGAGAGTACGAGCAGTACTTC. Translated, it gives CASTGGLAGEYEQYF.

This clone was counted a single time. The chain has TRBV4-3 and TRBJ2-1; TRBD2 aligns across 8 bases. V dropped 2 bases and J dropped 11; count of bases not matched to a gene: 11. This CDR3 spans 15 amino acids. The germline gives CDR1 LGHNA, CDR2 YSLEER. CDR3 sequence reads: CASSQPGLGVSKQFF. For the CDR3, the DNA is TGCGCCAGCAGCCAACCGGGACTAGGAGTGTCTAAGCAGTTCTTC.

The chain recombines TRBV2 with TRBJ2-5, with a tentative D call TRBD1 (7 bases). CDR1 is SNHLY, CDR2 FYNNEI, per germline. V lost 5 bases, J lost 5 bases, and 15 bases lay in between. CDR3 size: 14 residues. The CDR3 DNA is TGTGCCAGCAGTCCACCGACAGGGAGGGAGACCCAGTACTTC. This sequence encodes CASSPPTGRETQYF.

The genes are TRBV5-1 and TRBJ2-1, with TRBD2 matching 9 bases. Unmatched junction bases numbered 5, after V lost 4 bases and J lost 6 bases. The germline gives CDR1 SGHRS, CDR2 YFSETQ. This CDR3 contains 14 residues. CDR3 amino acids: CASSQNSGSNEQFF. In nucleotides, the CDR3 is TGCGCCAGCAGCCAGAATAGCGGGAGCAATGAGCAGTTCTTC.

The chain has TRBV30 and TRBJ1-5; D not certain. The CDR3 length is 14 residues. In germline, CDR1 is GTSNPN, CDR2 SVGIG (reference sequence). V lost 3 bases, J lost 0 bases, and 9 bases lay in between. CDR3 sequence: CAWRTPDSNQPQHF. DNA of the CDR3: TGTGCCTGGAGGACTCCGGATAGCAATCAGCCCCAGCATTTT.

The V call is TRBV19, the J call TRBJ2-4; D might be TRBD1 (6 bases). Germline CDR1 and CDR2: LNHDA and SQIVND (reference sequence). This CDR3 has 13 residues. Trimming cost V 7 bases and J 3 bases, with 10 bases left between them. CDR3 in amino acids: CASTPDSKNIQYF. The CDR3 bases are TGTGCCAGTACCCCGGACAGCAAAAACATTCAGTACTTC.

This clone was detected once. This chain joins TRBV15 and TRBJ2-5, with D possibly matching TRBD2 (5 bases). CDR1 and CDR2 from the germline V gene are LNHNV and YYDKDF (reference sequence). CDR3 length: 14 amino acids. Trimming cost V 0 bases and J 4 bases, with 9 bases left between them. CDR3 DNA sequence: TGTGCCACCAGCAGAGATCTAGGAGGAGAGACCCAGTACTTC. Protein: CATSRDLGGETQYF.

The CDR3 region has the DNA TGTGCCAGCTCACCCGGCGGGTGGGAGAATGAGCAGTTCTTC. This sequence encodes CASSPGGWENEQFF. V is TRBV18 and J is TRBJ2-1, with D possibly being TRBD2 (5 bases). V was trimmed by 3 bases and J by 7 bases, leaving 13 bases between them. Looked up from germline, CDR1 is KGHSH and CDR2 is LQKENI. The CDR3 extends over 14 amino acids.

The chain links TRBV5-1 to TRBJ2-3, with 10 bases that match TRBD1. This CDR3 has 18 residues. Per the germline V gene, CDR1 is SGHRS and CDR2 is YFSETQ. J lost 2 bases, V lost 0 bases, and 9 bases had no gene match. The CDR3: CASSLGTGGFIPTDTQYF. In nucleotides, the CDR3 is TGCGCCAGCAGCTTGGGGACAGGGGGTTTTATTCCCACAGATACGCAGTATTTT.

The chain carries TRBV19 and TRBJ1-2, with D unresolved. CDR1 LNHDA and CDR2 SQIVND come from the germline V gene (reference sequence). Trimming left V 4 bases short and J 7 bases short, with 13 bases between. The CDR3 totals 13 residues. CDR3 residues: CASSTIGVTGYTF. DNA for the CDR3: TGTGCCAGTAGTACCATCGGGGTCACTGGCTACACCTTC.

In its sample, this clone was seen once. The chain carries TRBV11-2 and TRBJ1-4; 7 bases line up with TRBD1. CDR1 and CDR2 (germline): SGHAT, FQNNGV. This CDR3 has 16 residues. The ends lost 0 bases at V and 0 bases at J; junction bases unmatched: 1. CDR3 in DNA: TGTGCCAGCAGCTTAGAAACAGGGGCAACTAATGAAAAACTGTTTTTT. It encodes CASSLETGATNEKLFF.

This clone was recorded once. V gene TRBV7-2 combines with J gene TRBJ1-2, with D hard to call. The length of the CDR3 is 15 residues. V was clipped by 5 bases and J by 4 bases, with 17 bases between them. CDR1 and CDR2 from the germline V gene are SGHTA and FQGNSA. CDR3 nucleotides: TGTGCCAGCAGCACAAACCCGGGTGACCTCTATGGCTACACCTTC. Its protein product is CASSTNPGDLYGYTF.

V and J are TRBV5-1 and TRBJ2-1; 7 nucleotides line up with TRBD2. Germline V CDR1 and CDR2: SGHRS, YFSETQ. The V gene end was trimmed by 6 bases and the J gene end by 4 bases; junction bases not matched to a gene: 7. This CDR3 has 14 residues. CDR3 residues: CASKSGGGYNEQFF. CDR3 nucleotides: TGCGCCAGCAAATCGGGGGGAGGTTACAATGAGCAGTTCTTC.